A selection of T cell receptor beta chains follows, all from one sample in a study of T cells in Graves' hyperthyroidism and ophthalmopathy. TCRdb fed the multiplex PCR reads into MiXCR, producing one record per CDR3 protein. This repertoire shows fewer than 450,000 distinct CDR3 sequences, about 15% found once; its top ten account for approximately 35%. Specimen: blood. These receptors were collected from a woman in her twenties or thirties with Graves' hyperthyroidism that later progressed to Graves' ophthalmopathy. CDR3s include the opening cysteine and the closing phenylalanine or tryptophan. The D gene is left open where the match is weak. Size is stated for part of the rows, as once, few or many counts, or as a class when the clone is expanded.

d_gene: NA
abundance: many
j_gene: TRBJ2-3
v_gene: TRBV28
CDR3nt: TGTGCCAGCAGTTTAGGGTCGGGAAGGTCCACAGATACGCAGTATTTT
CDR3aa: CASSLGSGRSTDTQYF

d_gene: NA
abundance: many
j_gene: TRBJ2-7
v_gene: TRBV11-2
CDR3nt: TGTGCCAGCAGCTCGACAGCCTACGAGCAGTACTTC
CDR3aa: CASSSTAYEQYF

d_gene: TRBD1
abundance: few
j_gene: TRBJ1-2
v_gene: TRBV5-1
CDR3nt: TGCGCCAGCAGCCGGAGTCCCGGGACAGGAACCTATGGCTACACCTTC
CDR3aa: CASSRSPGTGTYGYTF

d_gene: TRBD1
abundance: many
j_gene: TRBJ2-1
v_gene: TRBV10-3
CDR3nt: TGTGCCATCAGTCGACAGGGAATAACGATCTACAATGAGCAGTTCTTC
CDR3aa: CAISRQGITIYNEQFF

d_gene: TRBD2
abundance: few
j_gene: TRBJ2-2
v_gene: TRBV6-4
CDR3nt: TGTGCCAGCAGTGACTGGCTAGCGGGAGAAAGGACCGGGGAGCTGTTTTTT
CDR3aa: CASSDWLAGERTGELFF

d_gene: NA
abundance: NA
j_gene: TRBJ2-7
v_gene: TRBV27
CDR3nt: TGTGCCAGCAGTGCTTGGCAGCCCTACGAGCAGTACTTC
CDR3aa: CASSAWQPYEQYF

d_gene: NA
abundance: few
j_gene: TRBJ2-6
v_gene: TRBV6-5
CDR3nt: TGTGCCAGCAGTTACGGACAGCTCGCTCTCTCTGGGGCCAACGTCCTGACTTTC
CDR3aa: CASSYGQLALSGANVLTF

d_gene: TRBD1
abundance: many
j_gene: TRBJ2-3
v_gene: TRBV5-6
CDR3nt: TGTGCCAGCAGCTTAAGAGGGGGCGCCCATACAGATACGCAGTATTTT
CDR3aa: CASSLRGGAHTDTQYF

d_gene: TRBD1
abundance: few
j_gene: TRBJ1-2
v_gene: TRBV15
CDR3nt: TGTGCCACCAGCAGAGATGAGGGGGCGTCCTATGGCTACACCTTC
CDR3aa: CATSRDEGASYGYTF

d_gene: NA
abundance: few
j_gene: TRBJ1-5
v_gene: TRBV3-1
CDR3nt: TGTGCCAGCAGCCAGGGGACGGTTGATCAGCCCCAGCATTTT
CDR3aa: CASSQGTVDQPQHF

d_gene: NA
abundance: few
j_gene: TRBJ2-7
v_gene: TRBV5-6
CDR3nt: TGTGCCAGCAGCTTGGGGAACGCGGACTCCTACGAGCAGTACTTC
CDR3aa: CASSLGNADSYEQYF

d_gene: NA
abundance: many
j_gene: TRBJ2-7
v_gene: TRBV18
CDR3nt: TGTGCCGGTTCGAAACAGGAATCTAGCGAGCAGTACTTC
CDR3aa: CAGSKQESSEQYF

d_gene: NA
abundance: few
j_gene: TRBJ2-3
v_gene: TRBV7-2
CDR3nt: TGTGCCAGCAGCGCATATCCAGATACGCAGTATTTT
CDR3aa: CASSAYPDTQYF

d_gene: TRBD2
abundance: many
j_gene: TRBJ2-3
v_gene: TRBV5-1
CDR3nt: TGCGCCAGCAGCTTAATCGGCGGGAGAGGCACAGATACGCAGTATTTT
CDR3aa: CASSLIGGRGTDTQYF

d_gene: NA
abundance: few
j_gene: TRBJ1-5
v_gene: TRBV6-1
CDR3nt: TGTGCCAGCAGGCGACAGATAAATCAGCCCCAGCATTTT
CDR3aa: CASRRQINQPQHF

d_gene: TRBD1
abundance: few
j_gene: TRBJ1-5
v_gene: TRBV27
CDR3nt: TGTGCCAGCAGAGCCGGGACAGGGGCCGATCATCAGCCCCAGCATTTT
CDR3aa: CASRAGTGADHQPQHF

d_gene: NA
abundance: NA
j_gene: TRBJ2-7
v_gene: TRBV11-1
CDR3nt: TGTGCCAGCAGCGCACACAGGAGTAGCGAGCAGTACTTC
CDR3aa: CASSAHRSSEQYF

d_gene: NA
abundance: few
j_gene: TRBJ2-5
v_gene: TRBV15
CDR3nt: TGTGCCACCAGCAGAGATAAAGAGACCCAGTACTTC
CDR3aa: CATSRDKETQYF

d_gene: NA
abundance: many
j_gene: TRBJ2-3
v_gene: TRBV19
CDR3nt: TGTGCCAGTAGTACCTGGACTTCTACAGATACGCAGTATTTT
CDR3aa: CASSTWTSTDTQYF

d_gene: NA
abundance: NA
j_gene: TRBJ2-1
v_gene: TRBV5-1
CDR3nt: TGCGCCAGCAGCGACCCGACAGGTTCCTACAATGAGCAGTTCTTC
CDR3aa: CASSDPTGSYNEQFF

d_gene: NA
abundance: many
j_gene: TRBJ1-1
v_gene: TRBV9
CDR3nt: TGTGCCAGCAGCGTAGGGACACGTCCTACGGAAAACAATGAAGCTTTCTTT
CDR3aa: CASSVGTRPTENNEAFF

d_gene: TRBD2
abundance: NA
j_gene: TRBJ2-1
v_gene: TRBV20-1
CDR3nt: TGCAGTGCTCGGGGCTATTCCAGAAGCGGGGGTTACAATGAGCAGTTCTTC
CDR3aa: CSARGYSRSGGYNEQFF

d_gene: NA
abundance: many
j_gene: TRBJ2-5
v_gene: TRBV12-3/TRBV12-4
CDR3nt: TGTGCCAGCAGTTTGGGGTGGGGGGGGCGCCGGCAAGAGACCCAGTACTTC
CDR3aa: CASSLGWGGRRQETQYF

d_gene: NA
abundance: NA
j_gene: TRBJ1-1
v_gene: TRBV5-1
CDR3nt: TGCGCCAGCAGCTTGGTGGATTTCACAAACACTGTAGCTTTCTTT
CDR3aa: CASSLVDFTNTVAFF

d_gene: NA
abundance: many
j_gene: TRBJ2-1
v_gene: TRBV5-1
CDR3nt: TGCGCCAGCAGCTTGTCGGTTCGTGTAAGGTTCTCCTACAATGAGCAGTTCTTC
CDR3aa: CASSLSVRVRFSYNEQFF

d_gene: TRBD2
abundance: NA
j_gene: TRBJ2-3
v_gene: TRBV2
CDR3nt: TGTGCCAGCTCAGGGACTAGCGGGAGTTTACGTACAGATACGCGGTATTTT
CDR3aa: CASSGTSGSLRTDTRYF

d_gene: NA
abundance: many
j_gene: TRBJ1-1
v_gene: TRBV3-1
CDR3nt: TGTGCCAGCGGTAGGACAGAAGTAAACACTGAAGCTTTCTTT
CDR3aa: CASGRTEVNTEAFF

d_gene: NA
abundance: NA
j_gene: TRBJ1-1
v_gene: TRBV20-1
CDR3nt: TGCAGTGCCAAGGGGTCCCCAGCAATGAACACTGAAGCTTTCTTT
CDR3aa: CSAKGSPAMNTEAFF

d_gene: TRBD2
abundance: many
j_gene: TRBJ2-1
v_gene: TRBV6-1
CDR3nt: TGTGCCAGCAAAGGGACTATCTCCTACAATGAGCAGTTCTTC
CDR3aa: CASKGTISYNEQFF

d_gene: NA
abundance: many
j_gene: TRBJ1-1
v_gene: TRBV10-2
CDR3nt: TGCGCCAGCAGACAACAGATGAACACTGAAGCTTTCTTT
CDR3aa: CASRQQMNTEAFF

d_gene: TRBD1
abundance: many
j_gene: TRBJ1-2
v_gene: TRBV2
CDR3nt: TGTGCCAGCAGTGAAATGGAGGGGGCGAGGGGCTACACCTTC
CDR3aa: CASSEMEGARGYTF

d_gene: NA
abundance: many
j_gene: TRBJ1-2
v_gene: TRBV28
CDR3nt: TGTGCCAGCAGTCCTCCACAGGAGATCTATGGCTACACCTTC
CDR3aa: CASSPPQEIYGYTF

d_gene: NA
abundance: many
j_gene: TRBJ2-1
v_gene: TRBV2
CDR3nt: TGTGCCAGCAGCGTCCCGATTTCGACTAGTCCTACTAACAATGAGCAGTTCTTC
CDR3aa: CASSVPISTSPTNNEQFF

d_gene: TRBD1
abundance: NA
j_gene: TRBJ2-7
v_gene: TRBV29-1
CDR3nt: TGCAGCGTTGCCTTTTGGGACAGGACTCCCTACGAGCAGTACTTC
CDR3aa: CSVAFWDRTPYEQYF

d_gene: TRBD1
abundance: many
j_gene: TRBJ1-4
v_gene: TRBV2
CDR3nt: TGTGCCAGCAGTTGGGACAGGCGCGCATCTAATGAAAAACTGTTTTTT
CDR3aa: CASSWDRRASNEKLFF

d_gene: NA
abundance: many
j_gene: TRBJ2-7
v_gene: TRBV2
CDR3nt: TGTGCCAGCAGTATTGATACCTACGAGCAGTACTTC
CDR3aa: CASSIDTYEQYF

d_gene: TRBD1
abundance: few
j_gene: TRBJ2-7
v_gene: TRBV28
CDR3nt: TGTGCCAGCAGCATGGGCCCGGGACAGGGGGTTAAGTACGAGCAGTACTTC
CDR3aa: CASSMGPGQGVKYEQYF

d_gene: NA
abundance: many
j_gene: TRBJ1-2
v_gene: TRBV12-3/TRBV12-4
CDR3nt: TGTGCCAGCAGCCTCCCGGGGGGGGGAGGGCGAAGACGTAACTATGGCTACACCTTC
CDR3aa: CASSLPGGGGRRRNYGYTF

d_gene: TRBD1
abundance: few
j_gene: TRBJ2-7
v_gene: TRBV4-2
CDR3nt: TGTGCCAGCAGCCAGGACAGGGAATCCTACGAGCAGTACTTC
CDR3aa: CASSQDRESYEQYF

d_gene: TRBD1
abundance: NA
j_gene: TRBJ2-6
v_gene: TRBV5-1
CDR3nt: TGCGCCAGCAGCCCCCGTGGGGACAGGGGTCGGCTTAGCTCTGGGGCCAACGTCCTGACTTTC
CDR3aa: CASSPRGDRGRLSSGANVLTF

d_gene: NA
abundance: NA
j_gene: TRBJ1-6
v_gene: TRBV4-2
CDR3nt: TGTGCCAGCAGCCAAGTTGGGGACATCCTCTCCTATAATTCACCCCTCCACTTT
CDR3aa: CASSQVGDILSYNSPLHF

d_gene: NA
abundance: many
j_gene: TRBJ2-1
v_gene: TRBV7-6
CDR3nt: TGTGCCAGCAGCAGTGCGGACTACAATGAGCAGTTCTTC
CDR3aa: CASSSADYNEQFF

d_gene: TRBD1
abundance: NA
j_gene: TRBJ2-1
v_gene: TRBV5-1
CDR3nt: TGCGCCAGCAGCTTTACAGGGGGCTCGAATGAGCAGTTCTTC
CDR3aa: CASSFTGGSNEQFF

d_gene: NA
abundance: many
j_gene: TRBJ2-7
v_gene: TRBV4-1
CDR3nt: TGCGCCAGCAGCCCTCACAACCGGGACACGCAGTACGAGCAGTACTTC
CDR3aa: CASSPHNRDTQYEQYF

d_gene: TRBD1
abundance: NA
j_gene: TRBJ2-1
v_gene: TRBV14
CDR3nt: TGTGCCAGCAGCCAAGCCGAGACAGGGTTGTTCTTC
CDR3aa: CASSQAETGLFF

d_gene: NA
abundance: NA
j_gene: TRBJ2-6
v_gene: TRBV6-5
CDR3nt: TGTGCCAGCAGTTACTCAGTCTCTGGGGCCAACGTCCTGACTTTC
CDR3aa: CASSYSVSGANVLTF

d_gene: NA
abundance: once
j_gene: TRBJ1-5
v_gene: TRBV7-9
CDR3nt: TGTGCCAGCAGTAGTGACAGTGGCAATCAGCCCCAGCATTTT
CDR3aa: CASSSDSGNQPQHF

d_gene: NA
abundance: NA
j_gene: TRBJ1-5
v_gene: TRBV3-1
CDR3nt: TGTGCCAGCAGCCAAGCCCGGGGTGAGGCCCAGCATTTT
CDR3aa: CASSQARGEAQHF